The clone carrying this TCR beta chain was seen ten or more times. The CDR3 extends over 14 amino acids. Unmatched junction bases numbered 8, after V lost 5 bases and J lost 8 bases. Germline CDR1 is MNHEY and CDR2 is SVGAGI. The data derive from a study of blood T cell repertoires in COVID-19. Assay used: immunoSEQ multiplex PCR; TCRdb lists only in-frame clones, some missing. The sample holds more than 250,000 clones, about 88% seen once. Sequenced material: peripheral blood. This receptor was identified in a man aged 18 to 29 with active or convalescent COVID-19. This chain joins TRBV6-5 and TRBJ1-4, with 7 bases that match TRBD1. CDR3 protein: CASSPRGADEKLFF. CDR3 in DNA: TGTGCCAGCAGTCCCAGGGGGGCGGACGAAAAACTGTTTTTT.